Listed below are T cell receptor beta chains from one sample, sequenced in a study of cytomegalovirus exposure and HLA in healthy donors. Profiling relied on immunoSEQ multiplex PCR, and the TCRdb table lists in-frame clones only, not all of them. The data contain roughly 180,000 clones, 65% to 80% of them singletons. The material sequenced was PBMCs. Receptors originate from a woman aged 30 to 39 in good health and CMV-seropositive. Each CDR3 is given with its conserved first and last residue. The D gene is left open where the match is weak. Clone size is shown for a subset of rows, as once, few, many or a class of expanded clone.

v_gene	j_gene	d_gene	abundance	CDR3nt	CDR3aa
TRBV6-5	TRBJ1-3	-	-	TGTGCCAGCAGTTACTCAACAGGGTCTTCTGGAAACACCATATATTTT	CASSYSTGSSGNTIYF
TRBV6-4	TRBJ2-1	-	-	TGTGCCAGCAGTCCACAGGGCGATGAGCAGTTCTTC	CASSPQGDEQFF
TRBV6-5	TRBJ2-7	-	-	TGTGCCAGCAGTTACTCGGGCTACTCGGGGGACGAGCAGTACTTC	CASSYSGYSGDEQYF
TRBV9	TRBJ2-5	TRBD1	-	TGTGCCAGCAGCGGAGGGACAGGGAAACAAAAAGAGACCCAGTACTTC	CASSGGTGKQKETQYF
TRBV11-3	TRBJ2-7	TRBD1	-	TGTGCCAGCAGCCCGGAACGACAGGGGGTTTTGTACTTC	CASSPERQGVLYF
TRBV10-3	TRBJ2-5	TRBD2	-	TGTGCCATCAGGAGTGCGGGGGATGGAGAGACCCAGTACTTC	CAIRSAGDGETQYF
TRBV9	TRBJ2-7	-	-	TGTGCCAGCAGCGTGGGGCTCGAGGCCAACGAGCAGTACTTC	CASSVGLEANEQYF
TRBV7-9	TRBJ1-5	TRBD1	-	TGTGCCAGCAGCTCAACAGGGGAATATCAGCCCCAGCATTTT	CASSSTGEYQPQHF
TRBV5-4	TRBJ1-3	-	-	TGTGCCAGCAGCTTGTCCCAACAGTCGAGCACCATATATTTT	CASSLSQQSSTIYF
TRBV9	TRBJ2-1	TRBD1	once	TGTGCCAGCAGCCCCAGCCTCGGGCAGGGGGCCAACAATGAGCAGTTCTTC	CASSPSLGQGANNEQFF
TRBV25-1	TRBJ2-1	TRBD2	few	TGTGCCAGCAGGACTAGCGGATACAATGAGCAGTTCTTC	CASRTSGYNEQFF
TRBV10-3	TRBJ2-7	TRBD2	once	TGTGCCATCAGTGAGCAACTAGCGGGGGGCTCCTACGAGCAGTACTTC	CAISEQLAGGSYEQYF
TRBV28	TRBJ1-5	-	few	TGTGCCACCCGGGGGGCCAGAGTAGGTCAGCCCCAGCATTTT	CATRGARVGQPQHF
TRBV5-5	TRBJ2-1	-	once	TGTGCCAGCAGCTTGGCCTTAAATGAGCAGTTCTTC	CASSLALNEQFF
TRBV9	TRBJ2-5	TRBD2	-	TGTGCCAGCAGCGTAGGCCCGGGACTAGGGGAGGAGACCCAGTACTTC	CASSVGPGLGEETQYF
TRBV7-9	TRBJ1-5	-	-	TGTTCCAGCAGCGGGGGCGCCCTCCGGGGTCAGCCCCAGCATTTT	CSSSGGALRGQPQHF
TRBV5-1	TRBJ2-3	-	-	TGCGCCAGCAGCTTGTCCGGCACAGATACGCAGTATTTT	CASSLSGTDTQYF
TRBV7-2	TRBJ2-1	TRBD1	-	TGTGCCAGCAGCTTAGAGCAGGGGGTATCCTACAATGAGCAGTTCTTC	CASSLEQGVSYNEQFF
TRBV5-1	TRBJ2-5	-	-	TGCGCCAGCACCCCTCGCCAAGCGGTTCAAGAGACCCAGTACTTC	CASTPRQAVQETQYF
TRBV19	TRBJ2-1	-	-	TGTGCCAGTAGTGTCGGGTACAATGAGCAGTTCTTC	CASSVGYNEQFF
TRBV10-2	TRBJ2-5	-	-	TGCGCCAGCAAGGGGTTAGGAGAGACCCAGTACTTC	CASKGLGETQYF
TRBV30	TRBJ1-5	-	-	TGTGCCTGGAGCAGGGATAGCAATCAGCCCCAGCATTTT	CAWSRDSNQPQHF
TRBV5-1	TRBJ2-7	TRBD1	-	TGCGCCAGCAGCTCGACAGGGGTTTCCTACGAGCAGTACTTC	CASSSTGVSYEQYF
TRBV27	TRBJ2-7	TRBD2	-	TGTGCCAGTTGGACTAGCGGGAAATACGAGCAGTACTTC	CASWTSGKYEQYF
TRBV5-1	TRBJ2-1	TRBD1	few	TGCGCCAGCAGCCCAGGGACAGGGGAGTCGGATGAGCAGTTCTTC	CASSPGTGESDEQFF
TRBV28	TRBJ1-5	-	-	TGTGCCAGCACCCCTTTCCCCCCAGAACATAGCAATCAGCCCCAGCATTTT	CASTPFPPEHSNQPQHF
TRBV11-3	TRBJ2-5	TRBD1	few	TGTGCCAGCAGCCCCCGGACAGGGAGGACGGAAGAGACCCAGTACTTC	CASSPRTGRTEETQYF
TRBV18	TRBJ1-2	-	-	TGTGCCAGCTCATCTCCGGGACTTAACTATGGCTACACCTTC	CASSSPGLNYGYTF
TRBV2	TRBJ2-5	TRBD2	-	TGTGCCAGCATGCGGGGGGCGCGGGAGACCCAGTACTTC	CASMRGARETQYF
TRBV6-1	TRBJ1-6	TRBD1	-	TGTGCCAGCAGTGAATCAGGACAGGGGACTTCACCCCTCCACTTT	CASSESGQGTSPLHF
TRBV10-1	TRBJ1-3	-	-	TGCGCCAGCAGCCAAGACAGAGTTGGAAACACCATATATTTT	CASSQDRVGNTIYF
TRBV2	TRBJ2-2	TRBD1	-	TGTGCCAGCAGTGGACAGGGGACCGGGGAGCTGTTTTTT	CASSGQGTGELFF
TRBV11-1	TRBJ2-7	-	-	TGTGCCAGCAGCTTAGCACTAGTCAGCGAGCAGTACTTC	CASSLALVSEQYF
TRBV4-2	TRBJ1-3	-	few	TGTGCCAGCAGCCAAGATTTGGACAGTAACTCTGGAAACACCATATATTTT	CASSQDLDSNSGNTIYF
TRBV10-2	TRBJ2-7	-	-	TGCGCCAGCAGACATGACAGCTACGAGCAGTACTTC	CASRHDSYEQYF
TRBV7-2	TRBJ2-1	TRBD2	-	TGTGCCAGCAGCCTGACTAGCGGGGGGGCCTACAATGAGCAGTTCTTC	CASSLTSGGAYNEQFF
TRBV6-5	TRBJ1-1	-	-	TGTGCCAGCAGTTACGGGGGGGCTGACACTGAAGCTTTCTTT	CASSYGGADTEAFF
TRBV9	TRBJ1-6	-	-	TGTGCCAGCAGCCCCGACGGGAGGGTTAGGTCACCCCTCCACTTT	CASSPDGRVRSPLHF
TRBV9	TRBJ2-1	TRBD1	-	TGTGCCAGCAGCGTAGAGGGGACAGAGTACAATGAGCAGTTCTTC	CASSVEGTEYNEQFF
TRBV4-3	TRBJ1-4	TRBD1	-	TGCGCCAGCAGCCAAGGGGCAACGACAGGGGGGAATGAAAAACTGTTTTTT	CASSQGATTGGNEKLFF